The clone carrying this T cell receptor (beta chain) was seen repeatedly, ten times or more. The target antigen is unknown. As it was prepared, the TCRbeta library received unique molecular identifiers. TCRdb fed the PCR reads into MiXCR, producing one record per CDR3 protein. The table lists hundreds of thousands of distinct CDR3 sequences, 10% to 15% of them singletons. The data originate from a study of T-cell reconstitution after alpha-beta-depleted transplantation in children. With 0 bases removed from V and 5 bases from J, the gap between germline ends came to 9 bases. Per the germline V gene, CDR1 is SGHRS and CDR2 is YFSETQ. The CDR3 length is 13 residues. Regarding the study as a whole: Elevated TCRbeta diversity at day 60 was traced, in some patients, to surviving recipient T cells and thymic progenitors.

The sequencing used PBMCs, collected before TCRalphabeta/CD19-depleted stem cell transplant. V gene TRBV5-1 combines with J gene TRBJ2-7; D is ambiguous. This TCR came from a girl aged 2-10 years with congenital amegakaryocytic thrombocytopenia, due to receive a stem cell transplant. The CDR3 DNA sequence: TGCGCCAGCAGCTTGGGTGGTTTCAACGAGCAGTACTTC. Translated: CASSLGGFNEQYF.